Following are 14 T cell receptor beta chains from one sample sequenced in a study of regulatory T cells in long-lasting Graves disease. Time point given: newly diagnosed GD, antithyroid drugs for less than 3 months. Preparation of the TCR library used RNA extracted from PBMCs. The authors built TCR beta libraries using iRepertoire HTBI primers and Arm-PCR of CDR3 regions. TCRdb recomputed calls from the multiplex PCR reads with MiXCR, one row per CDR3 protein. The table has about 220,000 distinct CDR3 sequences, approximately 18% seen once. This same sample was also taken into another study, of T cells in Graves' hyperthyroidism and ophthalmopathy.

The source was peripheral blood mononuclear cells (PBMCs), collected at new diagnosis, from a patient treated with antithyroid drugs. These receptors originate from a woman in her thirties with Graves disease.

V usage is TRBV28 and J usage is TRBJ1-5, with 8 bases that match TRBD1. The CDR3 extends over 19 amino acids. CDR1 is MDHEN and CDR2 is SYDVKM in the germline V gene. V trimming: 5 bases; J trimming: 4 bases; junction bases outside the gene matches: 19. CDR3 in amino acids: CASSDLQGGAGIGNQPQHF. For the CDR3, the DNA is TGTGCCAGCAGTGACTTACAGGGGGGAGCCGGTATTGGTAATCAGCCCCAGCATTTT.

There are many counts of this clonotype. The V gene is TRBV12-3 or TRBV12-4, the J gene TRBJ1-1; D gene ambiguous. The germline V and J ends were trimmed by 7 bases and 1 base, with 13 bases remaining between them. The length of the CDR3 is 14 residues. CDR3 in amino acids: CASTPIAANTEAFF. The CDR3 DNA reads TGTGCCAGCACACCAATTGCCGCGAACACTGAAGCTTTCTTT.

This clonotype was seen a few times. This sequence joins TRBV12-3 or TRBV12-4 and TRBJ1-1, with D possibly matching TRBD1 (5 bases). The CDR3 sequence is 10 residues long. V was trimmed by 6 bases and J by 9 bases, leaving 8 bases between them. The DNA for the CDR3 is TGTGCCAGCAGGGGGGGGAAAGCTTTCTTT. This encodes CASRGGKAFF.

This clonotype was recorded a few times. V gene TRBV4-1 combines with J gene TRBJ1-5, with unresolved D. The CDR3 has 13 amino acids. Germline V gene lookup returns CDR1 MGHRA and CDR2 YSYEKL. Trimming removed 1 base at V and 7 bases at J, with 8 bases between. CDR3 DNA: TGCGCCAGCAGCCAAGTTGTAATACAGCCCCAGCATTTT. Its translation is CASSQVVIQPQHF.

This clonotype was found many times. The chain employs TRBV19 and TRBJ1-1; 9 bases are a match to TRBD1. The germline V gene has CDR1 LNHDA and CDR2 SQIVND (reference sequence). The CDR3 runs to 17 residues. The J segment lost 0 bases and the V segment lost 3 bases, leaving 8 bases of the junction unmatched. The CDR3 loop is CASSMLTGGPMNTEAFF. In DNA form, the CDR3 reads TGTGCCAGTAGTATGTTGACAGGGGGGCCTATGAACACTGAAGCTTTCTTT.

This chain joins TRBV2 and TRBJ2-4; 13 positions agree with TRBD2. There are 13 residues in the CDR3. Germline-derived CDR1 and CDR2 are SNHLY and FYNNEI. CDR3 DNA sequence: TGTGTCACTAGCGGGAGGGAGGGCTCCATTCAGTACTTC. Amino acid sequence: CVTSGREGSIQYF.

This clonotype was seen repeatedly, ten times or more. The J gene is TRBJ1-5, the V gene TRBV27, with D possibly TRBD1 on 5 matching bases. Trimming left V 3 bases short and J 5 bases short, with 14 bases between. The CDR3 totals 15 residues. Germline V gene lookup returns CDR1 MNHEY and CDR2 SMNVEV (reference sequence). This CDR3 reads CASSFGGGGHQPQHF. The CDR3 DNA reads TGTGCCAGCAGTTTCGGTGGCGGGGGTCATCAGCCCCAGCATTTT.

This clonotype has only a few counts. The chain couples TRBV2 to TRBJ2-7, with a weak D call TRBD1 (5 bases). The CDR3 is made up of 12 amino acids. V was cut by 0 bases and J by 7 bases, with 7 bases left in between. Germline V gene data show CDR1 as SNHLY and CDR2 as FYNNEI. CDR3 sequence (DNA): TGTGCCAGCAGTGAAGCGGGGCGGGAGCAGTACTTC. Translated: CASSEAGREQYF.

Concerning this clonotype itself: This may be a read error: a much more frequent sequence differs by one nucleotide. This rearrangement joins TRBV5-5 to TRBJ1-2; 7 bases fit TRBD1. The germline CDR1 and CDR2 sequences are SGHKS and YYEKEE (reference sequence). This CDR3 region has 15 residues. The CDR3 here is CTSSDRADFNYGYTF. The DNA for the CDR3 is TGTACCAGCAGCGACAGGGCAGACTTTAACTATGGCTACACCTTC.

This clonotype has ten or more counts. V and J are TRBV28 and TRBJ1-6, with D possibly TRBD1 on 5 matching bases. Between the trimmed V and J ends, which lost 3 bases and 4 bases, there was a span of 7 bases. Germline CDR1 and CDR2: MDHEN and SYDVKM. The CDR3 is made up of 14 amino acids. The CDR3 loop is CASSFSGYNSPLHF. For the CDR3, the DNA is TGTGCCAGCAGTTTTTCAGGGTATAATTCACCCCTCCACTTT.

The sample holds many counts of this clonotype. The CDR3 spells CASTRGNQPQHF. In DNA form, the CDR3 reads TGTGCCAGCACTCGGGGGAATCAGCCCCAGCATTTT. The J gene is TRBJ1-5, the V gene TRBV28, with D possibly TRBD1 on 5 matching bases. This CDR3 has 12 amino acids. In germline, CDR1 is MDHEN, CDR2 SYDVKM. The V gene lost 7 bases and the J gene lost 4 bases, with 8 bases spanning the gap.

Concerning this clonotype: One base away lies a much larger clone, so this may be a sequencing read error. This chain joins TRBV7-3 and TRBJ2-1; no reliable D call. Deletions cut 0 bases from V and 3 bases from J, with 0 bases between. Germline assignment: CDR1 SGHTA and CDR2 FQGTGA. The CDR3 is 12 amino acids. This CDR3 reads CASSLTYNEQFF. CDR3 sequence (DNA): TGTGCCAGCAGCTTAACCTACAATGAGCAGTTCTTC.

In this sample, this clonotype turned up many times. The junction and the germline gene differ at one end; a read error may be behind it. The rearrangement joins TRBV3-1 to TRBJ2-7; D is perhaps TRBD2 (6 bases). CDR1 is LGHDT, CDR2 YNNKEL, per germline (reference sequence). CDR3 length: 15 amino acids. Written as DNA, the CDR3 is TGTGCCAGCAGCCAAGACTCGGGACTCCGGGACCACTTGGTCTTC. Its translation: CASSQDSGLRDHLVF.

This clonotype has ten or more counts. V gene TRBV6-2 or TRBV6-3 combines with J gene TRBJ1-1; no firm D call. Germline values: CDR1 MNHEY, CDR2 SVGEGT. With 0 bases removed from V and 4 bases from J, the gap between germline ends came to 9 bases. CDR3 length: 14 residues. CDR3 amino acids: CASSYSGVGTEAFF. The CDR3 region has the DNA TGTGCCAGCAGTTACTCCGGGGTTGGCACTGAAGCTTTCTTT.